Each of the 29 T cell receptor beta chains below was sequenced from the same sample in a study of cytomegalovirus exposure and HLA in healthy donors. Vbeta (60) and Jbeta (13) primers were used in the PCR. Generated by immunoSEQ multiplex PCR, the TCRdb table keeps only in-frame clones and is missing some. The sample lists roughly 290,000 clones, roughly 80% occurring once. Source material: PBMCs. Source of these receptors: a girl aged 2-10 years in good health and CMV-seronegative.

Note on this clone: One junction end does not reproduce the germline sequence, and a read error may be involved. Within the sample, other DNA sequences also encode this same CDR3. J is TRBJ2-7 and V is TRBV27, with D possibly matching TRBD2 (5 bases). This CDR3 spans 16 amino acids. CDR1 is MNHEY and CDR2 is SMNVEV in the germline V gene (reference sequence). CDR3 sequence: CASSPLESGLTPKQYF. The CDR3 region has the DNA TGCGCCAGCAGTCCTCTTGAAAGCGGACTCACCCCCAAGCAGTACTTC.

This clone was seen a few times. The J gene is TRBJ2-1, the V gene TRBV5-1; 11 nucleotides match TRBD2. In germline, CDR1 is SGHRS, CDR2 YFSETQ. The CDR3 loop spans 15 amino acids. With 2 bases clipped from V and 5 bases from J, the junction kept 3 bases outside the gene matches. The CDR3 reads CASSFLAGGNNEQFF. As DNA, the CDR3 is TGCGCCAGCAGCTTCCTAGCGGGGGGTAACAATGAGCAGTTCTTC.

The chain employs TRBV28 and TRBJ2-3; D possibly corresponds to TRBD2 (6 bases). This CDR3 spans 14 amino acids. Germline-derived CDR1 and CDR2 are MDHEN and SYDVKM. V was pared by 9 bases and J by 2 bases, with 15 bases between. The CDR3 region is CASWRDRFTDTQYF. The CDR3 region has the DNA TGTGCCAGTTGGAGGGACCGTTTCACAGATACGCAGTATTTT.

The rearrangement joins TRBV6-1 to TRBJ1-5; D not resolved. V lost 2 bases and J 5 bases, leaving 16 bases between the germline ends. The CDR3 is 16 residues long. In germline, CDR1 is MNHNS, CDR2 SASEGT. DNA for the CDR3: TGTGCCAGCAGTGAACCTTCCGGCAGGCCCGATCAGCCCCAGCATTTT. Translating it yields CASSEPSGRPDQPQHF.

The chain links TRBV6-5 to TRBJ2-5; D gene uncertain. Trimming stripped 1 base from V and 7 bases from J, with 10 bases between. There are 13 residues in the CDR3. Germline values: CDR1 MNHEY, CDR2 SVGAGI. CDR3 DNA sequence: TGTGCCAGCAGTTACTACAGCTACGGGACCCAGTACTTC. It specifies CASSYYSYGTQYF.

The chain combines TRBV7-9 with TRBJ2-3; D remains unclear. V lost 1 base, J lost 7 bases, and 6 bases lay in between. The germline CDR1 and CDR2 sequences are SEHNR and FQNEAQ (reference sequence). The CDR3 has 12 amino acids. Here the CDR3 DNA reads TGTGCCAGCAGCTTAGTTGAGAATACGCAGTATTTT. This gives the protein CASSLVENTQYF.

The chain couples TRBV14 to TRBJ2-1, with 13 bases identical to TRBD2. Germline V gene sequence: CDR1 SGHDN, CDR2 FVKESK. The V and J ends lost 4 bases and 7 bases, in that order; junction bases with no gene match: 4. This CDR3 comprises 15 residues. CDR3 in amino acids: CASSPTSGRLNEQFF. The CDR3 coding sequence is TGTGCCAGCAGCCCGACTAGCGGGAGGTTAAATGAGCAGTTCTTC.

The V call is TRBV5-1, the J call TRBJ2-5, with 11 bases that match TRBD1. Germline assignment: CDR1 SGHRS and CDR2 YFSETQ. J was trimmed by 4 bases and V by 4 bases; bases with no gene match: 6. The CDR3 has 15 amino acids. The CDR3 region has the DNA TGCGCCAGCAGCATCGGACAGGGGGCGACAGAGACCCAGTACTTC. Translated: CASSIGQGATETQYF.

This chain joins TRBV18 and TRBJ1-1, with TRBD1 matching 10 bases. Germline V gene sequence: CDR1 KGHSH, CDR2 LQKENI. Unmatched junction bases numbered 10, after V lost 2 bases and J lost 7 bases. This CDR3 is 16 amino acids long. CDR3 region: CASSPLWDRGPVEAFF. The CDR3 coding sequence is TGTGCCAGCTCACCATTGTGGGACAGGGGTCCCGTTGAAGCTTTCTTT.

In DNA form, the CDR3 reads TGTGCCAGTTCGGGACTAGCGGGAGCGGAGACCCAGTACTTC. This encodes CASSGLAGAETQYF. This chain connects TRBV28 to TRBJ2-5, with 14 bases aligning to TRBD2. With 9 bases clipped from V and 5 bases from J, the junction kept 5 bases outside the gene matches. This CDR3 is built from 14 residues. From germline, CDR1 is MDHEN and CDR2 SYDVKM.

The chain joins TRBV5-8 to TRBJ2-3; the D is unclear. The CDR3 has 17 residues. Germline values: CDR1 SGHTS, CDR2 YDEGEE. V was pared by 1 base and J by 2 bases, with 17 bases between. CDR3 loop: CASSLTAFRRNTDTQYF. The CDR3 DNA reads TGTGCCAGCAGCTTGACGGCGTTTAGGCGGAACACAGATACGCAGTATTTT.

The chain employs TRBV7-6 and TRBJ2-2; a weak D match, TRBD2 (5 bases). The CDR3 runs 13 residues. V lost 0 bases and J lost 6, with 5 bases in between. Germline V CDR1 and CDR2: SGHVS, FNYEAQ. Here the CDR3 reads CASSLAGAGELFF. The CDR3 bases are TGTGCCAGCAGCTTAGCGGGAGCCGGGGAGCTGTTTTTT. Together with reference TRBV7-6 and TRBJ2-2, the CDR3 gives the full variable domain: GAGVSQSPRYKVTKRGQDVALRCDPISGHVSLYWYRQALGQGPEFLTYFNYEAQQDKSGLPNDRFSAERPEGSISTLTIQRTEQRDSAMYRCASSLAGAGELFFGEGSRLTVL.

This CDR3 reads CASSVAPSGGETQYF. In nucleotides, the CDR3 is TGTGCCAGCAGCGTAGCTCCTAGCGGGGGGGAGACCCAGTACTTC. V and J are TRBV9 and TRBJ2-5; TRBD2 matches at 11 bases. Trimming removed 0 bases from V and 5 bases from J; junction bases left unmatched: 3. The V gene's germline CDR1 is SGDLS and CDR2 YYNGEE. This CDR3 contains 15 residues. Looking up the rest from reference TRBV9 and TRBJ2-5 gives the full variable domain: DSGVTQTPKHLITATGQRVTLRCSPRSGDLSVYWYQQSLDQGLQFLIQYYNGEERAKGNILERFSAQQFPDLHSELNLSSLELGDSALYFCASSVAPSGGETQYFGPGTRLLVL.

The chain uses TRBV7-9 and TRBJ2-5, with TRBD2 identical over 9 bases. The trim removed 1 base at V and 5 bases at J, leaving 8 bases unmatched. The CDR3 is 16 residues long. Per germline, CDR1 SEHNR and CDR2 FQNEAQ (reference sequence). The CDR3 protein is CASSLGGRARGETQYF. The CDR3 nucleotides read TGTGCCAGCAGCTTAGGCGGGAGGGCTCGGGGCGAGACCCAGTACTTC.

V usage is TRBV2 and J usage is TRBJ1-4; unclear D gene. Germline assignment: CDR1 SNHLY and CDR2 FYNNEI. Trimming left V 5 bases short and J 6 bases short, with 16 bases between. The CDR3 loop spans 15 amino acids. The CDR3 region is CASSSLRHSDEKLFF. The CDR3 region has the DNA TGTGCCAGCAGTAGTTTGAGGCATTCGGATGAAAAACTGTTTTTT.

The chain links TRBV11-2 to TRBJ2-7; D not certain. The CDR3 totals 15 residues. The germline V and J ends were trimmed by 2 bases and 1 base, with 12 bases remaining between them. Germline CDR1 SGHAT, CDR2 FQNNGV. CDR3 in DNA: TGTGCCAGCAGCTTAACCACTCCGGGTTCCTACGAGCAGTACTTC. Its translation is CASSLTTPGSYEQYF.

This chain joins TRBV9 and TRBJ1-1; D is possibly TRBD1 (5 bases). The germline V gene has CDR1 SGDLS and CDR2 YYNGEE. Deletions cut 4 bases from V and 10 bases from J, with 14 bases between. This CDR3 has 12 residues. DNA for the CDR3: TGTGCCAGCAGCCCAATCGCGGGGGGAGCTTTCTTT. It yields the protein CASSPIAGGAFF.

This clone was recorded a few times. The CDR3 reads CASSYTGTGGSYEQYF. In nucleotides, the CDR3 is TGTGCCAGCAGTTACACCGGGACAGGGGGCTCCTACGAGCAGTACTTC. This sequence joins TRBV6-5 and TRBJ2-7, with 11 bases fitting TRBD1. This CDR3 has 16 residues. Germline V lookup: CDR1 MNHEY, CDR2 SVGAGI. V dropped 2 bases and J dropped 0; count of bases not matched to a gene: 3.

The sample holds one count of this clone. The chain links TRBV30 to TRBJ1-1, with 8 bases that match TRBD1. Germline loops: CDR1 GTSNPN, CDR2 SVGIG (reference sequence). The CDR3 consists of 15 residues. The ends lost 2 bases at V and 4 bases at J; junction bases unmatched: 9. The CDR3 region is CAWSYSYRGGTEAFF. CDR3 sequence (DNA): TGTGCCTGGAGTTATAGTTACAGGGGGGGCACTGAAGCTTTCTTT.

The chain couples TRBV9 to TRBJ2-7; 9 positions match TRBD1. The CDR3 loop spans 15 amino acids. V gave up 2 bases and J gave up 2 bases; unmatched junction bases: 5. Germline values: CDR1 SGDLS, CDR2 YYNGEE. The CDR3, as DNA: TGTGCCAGCAGCGTCCGGGGACAGGGACCCTACGAGCAGTACTTC. Its protein is CASSVRGQGPYEQYF.

V and J are TRBV27 and TRBJ2-7; 9 bases are shared with TRBD1. CDR1 and CDR2 from the germline V gene are MNHEY and SMNVEV (reference sequence). V lost 1 base to trimming and J lost 3 bases; unmatched junction nucleotides: 4. The CDR3 loop spans 15 amino acids. CDR3 amino acids: CASSLYRGRGYEQYF. DNA of the CDR3: TGTGCCAGCAGTTTATACAGGGGGCGAGGCTACGAGCAGTACTTC.

The chain has TRBV5-1 and TRBJ1-6; a possible D gene is TRBD1 (6 bases). Germline CDR1 reads SGHRS; CDR2 reads YFSETQ. V was clipped by 4 bases and J by 10 bases, with 15 bases between them. CDR3 size: 14 residues. The DNA of the CDR3 is TGCGCCAGCAGCACCCGGGGACATTCCTCACCCCTCCACTTT. Residues: CASSTRGHSSPLHF.

V usage is TRBV7-8 and J usage is TRBJ1-5; TRBD1 matches 7 bases. Germline-derived CDR1 and CDR2 are SGHVS and FQNEAQ. CDR3 length: 14 amino acids. After removal of 5 bases from V and 5 bases from J, the junction contained 6 bases not matched to a gene. The CDR3 loop reads CASSPDRVDQPQHF. The DNA for the CDR3 is TGTGCCAGCAGCCCCGACAGGGTAGATCAGCCCCAGCATTTT.

This clone was seen a single time. The rearrangement links TRBV6-4 to TRBJ2-1; the match to TRBD2 covers 9 bases. V shed 4 bases, J shed 7 bases, and the junction held 8 bases outside the gene matches. The germline V gene has CDR1 MRHNA and CDR2 SNTAGT. The CDR3 contains 15 residues. The CDR3 region is CASSALAGSGNEQFF. The CDR3 DNA sequence: TGTGCCAGCAGTGCCCTAGCGGGGAGTGGTAATGAGCAGTTCTTC.

The genes are TRBV5-1 and TRBJ2-1; 14 bases agree with TRBD2. The CDR3 sequence is 19 residues long. V was clipped by 3 bases and J by 9 bases; unmatched bases: 17. Looked up from germline, CDR1 is SGHRS and CDR2 is YFSETQ. CDR3 sequence (DNA): TGCGCCAGCAGCTACGGTTTAATGGGGACTAGCGGGAGTAGGAGTGAGCAGTTCTTC. Translation gives CASSYGLMGTSGSRSEQFF.

This clone was seen a few times. V gene TRBV7-6 combines with J gene TRBJ2-7; 7 bases are a match to TRBD1. V was clipped by 5 bases and J by 3 bases; unmatched bases: 4. Per germline, CDR1 SGHVS and CDR2 FNYEAQ. The CDR3 loop spans 13 amino acids. Written as DNA, the CDR3 is TGTGCCAGCAGCAAGTACAGGGGCTACGAGCAGTACTTC. Encoded protein: CASSKYRGYEQYF.

V gene TRBV5-1 combines with J gene TRBJ2-7; D remains unclear. Trimming shortened V by 2 bases and J by 3 bases, and 9 bases separated the two germline ends. The CDR3 is made up of 13 amino acids. From germline, CDR1 is SGHRS and CDR2 YFSETQ. The CDR3 protein is CASSLETGYEQYF. The CDR3 DNA reads as TGCGCCAGCAGCTTAGAGACGGGCTACGAGCAGTACTTC. Together with reference TRBV5-1 and TRBJ2-7, the CDR3 gives the full variable domain: KAGVTQTPRYLIKTRGQQVTLSCSPISGHRSVSWYQQTPGQGLQFLFEYFSETQRNKGNFPGRFSGRQFSNSRSEMNVSTLELGDSALYLCASSLETGYEQYFGPGTRLTVT.

V gene TRBV28 combines with J gene TRBJ2-2; the match to TRBD2 covers 9 bases. V lost 5 bases, J lost 5 bases, and 15 bases stayed unmatched. Germline V gives CDR1 MDHEN, CDR2 SYDVKM. CDR3 size: 18 residues. In DNA form, the CDR3 reads TGTGCCAGCAGTCGGTTTGGGCGGGAGGGCCTCTGGACCGGGGAGCTGTTTTTT. Protein: CASSRFGREGLWTGELFF.

On this clone itself: One junction end does not reproduce the germline sequence, and a read error may be involved. The chain couples TRBV7-9 to TRBJ1-2, with 7 bases lining up with TRBD1. The V gene's germline CDR1 is SEHNR and CDR2 FQNEAQ (reference sequence). This CDR3 contains 19 residues. The CDR3 sequence is CSSSLNVRTGETSNYGYTF. As DNA, the CDR3 is TGTTCCAGCAGCTTAAATGTCAGGACAGGAGAAACTTCCAACTATGGCTACACCTTC.